What follows are 14 T cell receptor beta chains derived from one specimen sequenced in a study of cytomegalovirus exposure and HLA in healthy donors. PCR amplification relied on 60 Vbeta primers (plus 13 Jbeta primers). TCRdb's table, derived via immunoSEQ multiplex PCR, lists solely in-frame clones and lacks some. The sample records about 250,000 clones, roughly 84% being singletons. Sequencing was done on a sample of PBMCs. The receptor set was obtained from a girl aged 2-10 years in good health and CMV-seronegative.

This chain links TRBV7-6 with TRBJ2-5, with D possibly being TRBD1 (6 bases). Germline CDR1 and CDR2: SGHVS and FNYEAQ. This CDR3 is 16 amino acids long. Trimming stripped 2 bases from V and 5 bases from J, with 18 bases between. As DNA, the CDR3 is TGTGCCAGCAGCTTAAGGCGATTAGGGGGTGGGGAGACCCAGTACTTC. Translation gives CASSLRRLGGGETQYF.

This chain links TRBV6-6 with TRBJ1-1; no definite D call. V shed 5 bases and J shed 1 base, with 11 bases lying between them. Germline CDR1 MNHNY, CDR2 SVGAGI (reference sequence). The CDR3 is made up of 14 amino acids. CDR3 in amino acids: CASSTMGKNTEAFF. The CDR3 DNA reads TGTGCCAGCAGTACAATGGGCAAGAACACTGAAGCTTTCTTT.

The genes are TRBV6-5 and TRBJ2-7, with 7 positions matching TRBD2. J gave up 0 bases and V 6 bases, and 5 bases lay outside the gene matches. This CDR3 spans 14 amino acids. The germline V gene has CDR1 MNHEY and CDR2 SVGAGI. CDR3 sequence: CASRPPGGSYEQYF. In DNA, the CDR3 is TGTGCCAGCAGACCACCGGGGGGCTCCTACGAGCAGTACTTC.

This clone was seen only a few times. The CDR3 sequence is CASSDIYGYTF. The CDR3 nucleotides are TGTGCCAGCAGTGACATCTATGGCTACACCTTC. The rearrangement uses TRBV6-5 and TRBJ1-2, with D uncertain. V lost 5 bases to trimming and J lost 4 bases, with 5 bases between them. CDR3 length equals 11 residues. Germline V gene lookup returns CDR1 MNHEY and CDR2 SVGAGI.

The V and J genes are TRBV10-3 and TRBJ1-1; unclear D gene. V was pared by 0 bases and J by 5 bases, with 10 bases between. CDR1 and CDR2 (germline): ENHRY, SYGVKD. The CDR3 length is 14 residues. CDR3 in DNA: TGTGCCATCAGTGAGTCGATTGGCAGAACTGAAGCTTTCTTT. Its translation is CAISESIGRTEAFF.

This clone was found once. The rearrangement links TRBV9 to TRBJ1-5; 11 nucleotides line up with TRBD1. Trimming took 3 bases from V and 7 from J; bases not matched to a gene: 3. CDR1 SGDLS and CDR2 YYNGEE come from the germline V gene. The CDR3 loop spans 14 amino acids. CDR3 coding DNA: TGTGCCAGCAGCGGGGGACAGGGGGGCCAGCCCCAGCATTTT. It is translated as CASSGGQGGQPQHF.

This clone was seen only a few times. The chain links TRBV30 to TRBJ2-1; perhaps TRBD1 as D (6 bases). The germline V gene encodes CDR1 GTSNPN and CDR2 SVGIG (reference sequence). Trimming removed 6 bases from V and 7 bases from J, with 19 bases in between. The CDR3 contains 14 residues. CDR3 protein: CACNRVRRVNEQFF. The CDR3 nucleotides read TGTGCCTGCAACAGGGTTCGGAGAGTGAATGAGCAGTTCTTC.

This chain uses TRBV11-2 with TRBJ1-4; D is possibly TRBD1 (5 bases). Per germline, CDR1 SGHAT and CDR2 FQNNGV. The CDR3 contains 16 residues. Trimming removed 3 bases from V and 0 bases from J, with 11 bases in between. CDR3 protein: CASSFRQTTTNEKLFF. As DNA, the CDR3 is TGTGCCAGCAGCTTCCGACAGACCACAACTAATGAAAAACTGTTTTTT.

The chain links TRBV7-6 to TRBJ1-4; 10 positions agree with TRBD1. There are 16 residues in the CDR3. CDR1 and CDR2 (germline): SGHVS, FNYEAQ. V shed 5 bases and J 2 bases; nucleotides not matched to a gene: 5. As DNA, the CDR3 is TGTGCCAGCAGCCGACAGGGGGCACCGACTAATGAAAAACTGTTTTTT. This gives the protein CASSRQGAPTNEKLFF.

The chain employs TRBV5-6 and TRBJ1-1; the D gene is possibly TRBD1 (6 bases). From germline, CDR1 is SGHDT and CDR2 YYEEEE. V lost 4 bases to trimming and J lost 2 bases, with 12 bases between them. The CDR3 is made up of 14 amino acids. CDR3 in amino acids: CASSPLGGNTEAFF. For the CDR3, the DNA is TGTGCCAGCAGCCCCCTTGGGGGCAACACTGAAGCTTTCTTT.

This clone came up once. V and J are TRBV13 and TRBJ1-1, with D perhaps TRBD1 (5 bases). V lost 5 bases and J 6 bases, leaving 16 bases between the germline ends. This CDR3 comprises 14 residues. Germline V CDR1 and CDR2: PRHDT, FYEKMQ (reference sequence). Here the CDR3 DNA reads TGTGCCAGCAGCCAAAACCCAGGGACTTCTGAAGCTTTCTTT. Translated: CASSQNPGTSEAFF.

The rearrangement joins TRBV15 to TRBJ1-2, with TRBD1 identical over 7 bases. Germline V CDR1 and CDR2: LNHNV, YYDKDF (reference sequence). Losses at the gene ends were 5 bases for V and 5 bases for J; bases not matched to a gene: 14. The CDR3 runs 16 residues. This CDR3 is CATSHPSDRAPYGYTF. The CDR3 coding sequence is TGTGCCACCAGCCACCCCTCCGACAGGGCTCCTTATGGCTACACCTTC.

The chain is built from TRBV4-1 and TRBJ2-7; TRBD2 matches at 11 bases. V gave up 4 bases and J gave up 3 bases; unmatched junction bases: 2. The CDR3 consists of 14 residues. CDR1 MGHRA and CDR2 YSYEKL come from the germline V gene. CDR3 sequence (DNA): TGCGCCAGCAGCCGACTAGCGGGGCTCTACGAGCAGTACTTC. Residues: CASSRLAGLYEQYF.

The rearrangement uses TRBV6-5 and TRBJ1-4, with D perhaps TRBD1 (6 bases). The CDR3 has 14 residues. With 6 bases removed from V and 1 base from J, the gap between germline ends came to 9 bases. The germline CDR1 and CDR2 sequences are MNHEY and SVGAGI. The CDR3 bases are TGTGCCAGCAGAATGACAGGAACTAATGAAAAACTGTTTTTT. Amino acids: CASRMTGTNEKLFF.